A selection of T cell receptor beta chains follows, all from one sample in a study of CD4 and CD8 cells across lung adenocarcinoma regions. Each CDR3 protein is one row after TCRdb ran MiXCR on the PCR reads. Of approximately 9,100 distinct CDR3 sequences detected, 51% appear once; the ten largest clones hold approximately 19%. The sample was CD4+ T cells from the margin of a lung tumor. These receptors were taken from a male donor with lung adenocarcinoma. The CD4 and CD8 labels of this study may be unreliable. Each CDR3 is given with its conserved first and last residue. Fields, in order: CDR3 length, clone size, V gene, J gene, D gene, CDR3 protein, CDR3 DNA. D genes are given only for firm matches. Clone sizes are given selectively: once, few, many, or a class where the clone is expanded.

cdr3_length: 15
clone_size: NA
v_call: TRBV6-1
j_call: TRBJ2-2
d_call: TRBD1
cdr3_aa: CARGEQAGGTGELYF
cdr3_nt: TGTGCCAGGGGTGAACAGGCTGGGGGCACAGGGGAGCTGTATTTT

cdr3_length: 16
clone_size: NA
v_call: TRBV6-1
j_call: TRBJ2-5
d_call: NA
cdr3_aa: CASGGPGHGDQETQYF
cdr3_nt: TGTGCCAGCGGGGGCCCCGGGCACGGTGACCAAGAGACGCAGTACTTC

cdr3_length: 12
clone_size: NA
v_call: TRBV6-5
j_call: TRBJ2-5
d_call: TRBD2
cdr3_aa: CASSFPGGTQYF
cdr3_nt: TGTGCCAGCAGTTTCCCGGGGGGGACCCAGTACTTC

cdr3_length: 14
clone_size: NA
v_call: TRBV6-1
j_call: TRBJ2-1
d_call: NA
cdr3_aa: CASTTGAGYNEQFF
cdr3_nt: TGTGCCAGCACCACAGGGGCGGGATACAATGAGCAGTTCTTC

cdr3_length: 13
clone_size: NA
v_call: TRBV4-2
j_call: TRBJ2-7
d_call: TRBD1
cdr3_aa: CASRPRGTVEQYF
cdr3_nt: TGTGCCAGCAGGCCCAGGGGGACAGTCGAGCAGTACTTC

cdr3_length: 16
clone_size: medium-sized
v_call: TRBV27
j_call: TRBJ1-4
d_call: TRBD1
cdr3_aa: CASSSRQGATNEKLFF
cdr3_nt: TGTGCCAGCAGTTCCCGCCAGGGGGCAACTAATGAAAAACTGTTTTTT

cdr3_length: 11
clone_size: NA
v_call: TRBV10-3
j_call: TRBJ2-3
d_call: NA
cdr3_aa: CAISEANTQYF
cdr3_nt: TGTGCCATCAGTGAGGCAAATACTCAGTACTTT

cdr3_length: 12
clone_size: many
v_call: TRBV6-1
j_call: TRBJ1-2
d_call: NA
cdr3_aa: CASRDSLYGYTF
cdr3_nt: TGTGCCAGCAGAGACAGTTTATATGGCTACACCTTC

cdr3_length: 15
clone_size: NA
v_call: TRBV4-1
j_call: TRBJ2-3
d_call: NA
cdr3_aa: CASSQGLWGTDTQYF
cdr3_nt: TGCGCCAGCAGCCAGGGGCTGTGGGGCACAGATACTCAGTATTTC

cdr3_length: 12
clone_size: once
v_call: TRBV6-1
j_call: TRBJ2-3
d_call: NA
cdr3_aa: CASSKGTDTQYF
cdr3_nt: TGTGCCAGCAGCAAGGGCACAGATACGCAGTATTTT

cdr3_length: 17
clone_size: NA
v_call: TRBV10-3
j_call: TRBJ2-2
d_call: TRBD1
cdr3_aa: CASSDPLTGGRTGELFF
cdr3_nt: TGTGCCAGCAGTGATCCACTCACAGGGGGCAGGACCGGGGAGCTGTTTTTT

cdr3_length: 15
clone_size: once
v_call: TRBV10-1
j_call: TRBJ2-1
d_call: TRBD2
cdr3_aa: CASSEGTSGVNEQFF
cdr3_nt: TGCGCCAGCAGTGAGGGTACTAGCGGGGTCAATGAGCAGTTCTTC

cdr3_length: 13
clone_size: NA
v_call: TRBV30
j_call: TRBJ1-4
d_call: TRBD1
cdr3_aa: CAWSRGRGEKLFF
cdr3_nt: TGTGCCTGGTCTAGGGGGCGGGGTGAAAAACTGTTTTTT

cdr3_length: 16
clone_size: many
v_call: TRBV5-1
j_call: TRBJ2-1
d_call: NA
cdr3_aa: CASSLARGGGSDEQFF
cdr3_nt: TGCGCCAGCAGCTTGGCCCGGGGAGGGGGCTCCGATGAGCAGTTCTTC

cdr3_length: 14
clone_size: few
v_call: TRBV6-1
j_call: TRBJ2-2
d_call: NA
cdr3_aa: CASSDGGNTGELFF
cdr3_nt: TGTGCCAGCAGTGATGGAGGGAACACCGGGGAGCTGTTTTTT

cdr3_length: 14
clone_size: few
v_call: TRBV6-1
j_call: TRBJ2-5
d_call: NA
cdr3_aa: CASSEAPQQGTQYF
cdr3_nt: TGTGCCAGCAGTGAAGCGCCCCAGCAGGGGACCCAGTACTTC

cdr3_length: 17
clone_size: NA
v_call: TRBV10-2
j_call: TRBJ2-5
d_call: NA
cdr3_aa: CASSESGAGTRQETQYF
cdr3_nt: TGCGCCAGCAGTGAGTCCGGTGCTGGTACTCGACAAGAGACCCAGTACTTC

cdr3_length: 13
clone_size: NA
v_call: TRBV6-1
j_call: TRBJ2-3
d_call: NA
cdr3_aa: CASTGLAKDTQYF
cdr3_nt: TGTGCCAGCACGGGGCTAGCAAAGGATACGCAGTATTTC

cdr3_length: 13
clone_size: NA
v_call: TRBV10-1
j_call: TRBJ2-1
d_call: NA
cdr3_aa: CASSESGRVEQFF
cdr3_nt: TGCGCCAGCAGTGAGTCGGGTAGGGTAGAGCAGTTCTTC

cdr3_length: 15
clone_size: once
v_call: TRBV6-5
j_call: TRBJ2-4
d_call: NA
cdr3_aa: CASSYSGLSKNMQYF
cdr3_nt: TGTGCCAGCAGTTACTCGGGACTCAGCAAAAACATGCAGTACTTC

cdr3_length: 17
clone_size: NA
v_call: TRBV7-2
j_call: TRBJ2-5
d_call: TRBD2
cdr3_aa: CASSLGGTFGGAETQYF
cdr3_nt: TGTGCCAGCAGCTTAGGGGGCACTTTCGGGGGGGCCGAGACCCAGTACTTC

cdr3_length: 14
clone_size: once
v_call: TRBV10-1
j_call: TRBJ2-1
d_call: NA
cdr3_aa: CASSEGLRSNEQFF
cdr3_nt: TGCGCCAGCAGTGAGGGACTGAGGTCGAATGAGCAGTTCTTC

cdr3_length: 15
clone_size: medium-sized
v_call: TRBV7-2
j_call: TRBJ1-5
d_call: NA
cdr3_aa: CASSLAPGTDQPQHF
cdr3_nt: TGTGCCAGCAGCTTGGCCCCAGGTACGGATCAGCCCCAGCATTTT

cdr3_length: 13
clone_size: NA
v_call: TRBV10-3
j_call: TRBJ2-3
d_call: NA
cdr3_aa: CATERGATDTQYF
cdr3_nt: TGTGCCACCGAGCGTGGCGCGACAGATACGCAGTACTTT

cdr3_length: 14
clone_size: NA
v_call: TRBV7-6
j_call: TRBJ2-3
d_call: NA
cdr3_aa: CASSLTTRTDTQYF
cdr3_nt: TGTGCCAGCAGCTTAACGACCCGCACAGATACGCAGTATTTT

cdr3_length: 18
clone_size: many
v_call: TRBV30
j_call: TRBJ2-4
d_call: NA
cdr3_aa: CACSGGFGGKGAKNIQYF
cdr3_nt: TGTGCCTGCTCAGGGGGGTTCGGGGGAAAGGGAGCCAAAAACATTCAGTACTTC

cdr3_length: 14
clone_size: NA
v_call: TRBV10-3
j_call: TRBJ1-6
d_call: NA
cdr3_aa: CAISESSGNSPLHF
cdr3_nt: TGTGCCATCAGTGAGTCGTCGGGTAATTCACCCCTCCACTTT

cdr3_length: 14
clone_size: NA
v_call: TRBV7-3
j_call: TRBJ2-5
d_call: TRBD2
cdr3_aa: CASSSGTSGSLQYF
cdr3_nt: TGTGCCAGCAGCAGCGGGACTAGCGGGAGTTTGCAGTACTTC

cdr3_length: 17
clone_size: NA
v_call: TRBV6-1
j_call: TRBJ2-2
d_call: NA
cdr3_aa: CASRDYDSFANTGELFF
cdr3_nt: TGTGCCAGCAGGGACTACGACTCGTTCGCGAACACCGGGGAGCTGTTTTTT

cdr3_length: 16
clone_size: many
v_call: TRBV6-1
j_call: TRBJ2-1
d_call: TRBD2
cdr3_aa: CASSVFRTSYSDEQFF
cdr3_nt: TGTGCCAGCAGCGTCTTCCGGACTAGCTATTCCGATGAGCAGTTCTTC

cdr3_length: 14
clone_size: many
v_call: TRBV6-1
j_call: TRBJ2-7
d_call: TRBD2
cdr3_aa: CASSPGTNPYEQYF
cdr3_nt: TGTGCCAGCAGTCCCGGGACTAACCCCTACGAGCAGTACTTC

cdr3_length: 13
clone_size: NA
v_call: TRBV27
j_call: TRBJ2-1
d_call: TRBD2
cdr3_aa: CASTGDYPPEQFF
cdr3_nt: TGTGCCAGCACGGGGGACTATCCCCCCGAGCAGTTCTTC

cdr3_length: 15
clone_size: few
v_call: TRBV7-6
j_call: TRBJ2-7
d_call: TRBD2
cdr3_aa: CASSLGGRGYYEQYF
cdr3_nt: TGTGCCAGCAGCTTAGGCGGGAGGGGTTACTACGAGCAGTACTTC

cdr3_length: 14
clone_size: NA
v_call: TRBV6-1
j_call: TRBJ2-1
d_call: TRBD1
cdr3_aa: CASFGTGEHNEQFF
cdr3_nt: TGTGCCAGTTTCGGGACAGGGGAACACAATGAGCAGTTCTTC

cdr3_length: 13
clone_size: NA
v_call: TRBV28
j_call: TRBJ1-6
d_call: TRBD1
cdr3_aa: CASREGAGQPHHF
cdr3_nt: TGTGCCAGCAGGGAGGGGGCGGGTCAGCCCCACCACTTT

cdr3_length: 13
clone_size: NA
v_call: TRBV29-1
j_call: TRBJ2-1
d_call: NA
cdr3_aa: CSLWSGSYNEQFF
cdr3_nt: TGCAGCCTTTGGTCAGGAAGCTACAATGAGCAGTTCTTC

cdr3_length: 12
clone_size: medium-sized
v_call: TRBV10-3
j_call: TRBJ2-5
d_call: NA
cdr3_aa: CAVKGQLETQYF
cdr3_nt: TGTGCCGTCAAAGGGCAGCTAGAGACCCAGTACTTC

cdr3_length: 15
clone_size: NA
v_call: TRBV6-5
j_call: TRBJ2-1
d_call: NA
cdr3_aa: CASSYSWQGLNEQFF
cdr3_nt: TGTGCCAGCAGTTACTCGTGGCAGGGATTAAATGAGCAGTTCTTC

cdr3_length: 14
clone_size: NA
v_call: TRBV6-4
j_call: TRBJ2-3
d_call: NA
cdr3_aa: CAGSNSPDTDTQYF
cdr3_nt: TGTGCGGGCAGTAATAGCCCCGACACAGATACCCAGTATTTC

cdr3_length: 14
clone_size: NA
v_call: TRBV4-1
j_call: TRBJ2-3
d_call: NA
cdr3_aa: CASSRDRGGNTQYF
cdr3_nt: TGCGCCAGCAGCCGCGACCGGGGCGGGAATACGCAGTATTTT

cdr3_length: 21
clone_size: NA
v_call: TRBV11-2
j_call: TRBJ2-3
d_call: TRBD1
cdr3_aa: CASSSKTGARTIRPSTDTQYF
cdr3_nt: TGTGCCAGCAGCTCTAAAACAGGGGCTAGGACCATCAGACCTAGCACAGATACGCAGTATTTT

cdr3_length: 13
clone_size: NA
v_call: TRBV10-2
j_call: TRBJ2-1
d_call: NA
cdr3_aa: CASLSADGDEQFF
cdr3_nt: TGCGCCAGCCTTTCGGCAGATGGGGATGAGCAGTTCTTC